This T cell receptor beta chain was identified during a study of cytotoxic CD8 clonotypes in ibrutinib-treated CLL. Study-level results: The clonality went up when patients responded to ibrutinib and dropped back toward baseline at progression.

Concerning this clone: Its specificity is not known.

Investigators sought sequencing depths of between 1 in 200,000 and 1 in 1 million T cells. The repertoire was sequenced with immunoSEQ multiplex PCR; TCRdb's copy has only in-frame clones and lacks some. Of some 47,000 clones listed, roughly 63% are singletons. The CDR3 extends over 14 amino acids. The V and J ends lost 0 bases and 1 base respectively, with 6 bases between them. In germline, CDR1 is MGHRA, CDR2 YSYEKL. Extraction of approximately 2 micrograms of genomic DNA from cryopreserved PBMCs supplied material for TCR beta libraries. V is TRBV4-1 and J is TRBJ1-2; D possibly corresponds to TRBD1 (5 bases). This specimen consisted of PBMCs, obtained after 24 months of ibrutinib treatment. The sequence came from a human donor with chronic lymphocytic leukemia. In DNA, the CDR3 is TGCGCCAGCAGCCAAGAAGGGGTTAACTATGGCTACACCTTC. Translated: CASSQEGVNYGYTF.